The 32 T cell receptor beta chains reported below all come from one sample, sequenced in a study of regulatory T cells in long-lasting Graves disease. The time point was: newly diagnosed GD, antithyroid drugs for less than 3 months. From RNA extracted from PBMCs, the TCR library was made. Assembly of TCR beta libraries relied on iRepertoire HTBI primers together with Arm-PCR of CDR3 regions. TCRdb independently ran MiXCR on the multiplex PCR reads; one entry per CDR3 protein. The profile shows more than 400,000 distinct CDR3 sequences, roughly 17% of them singletons. These data were also reused for a study on T cells in Graves' hyperthyroidism and ophthalmopathy.

Source: peripheral blood mononuclear cells (PBMCs), taken at new diagnosis, from a patient treated with antithyroid drugs. The receptors were sampled from a man aged 40-49 years with Graves disease.

In its sample, this clonotype was seen many times. The chain has TRBV28 and TRBJ2-1; 10 positions match TRBD2. In germline, CDR1 is MDHEN, CDR2 SYDVKM. J was trimmed by 5 bases and V by 5 bases; bases with no gene match: 3. The CDR3 is made up of 14 amino acids. The CDR3 coding sequence is TGTGCCAGCAGTCGGACTAGCGGAAACAATGAGCAGTTCTTC. This gives the protein CASSRTSGNNEQFF.

This clonotype was counted many times. The chain employs TRBV28 and TRBJ2-2; D unclear. CDR3 length: 13 residues. The germline gives CDR1 MDHEN, CDR2 SYDVKM. The V and J ends lost 7 bases and 5 bases respectively, with 11 bases between them. The DNA for the CDR3 is TGTGCCAGCAAAAGAGAAGATACCGGGGAGCTGTTTTTT. Translation gives CASKREDTGELFF.

The table lists this clonotype with a few counts. The chain recombines TRBV15 with TRBJ2-7; TRBD1 matches 7 bases. Germline CDR1 LNHNV, CDR2 YYDKDF (reference sequence). The CDR3 spans 14 residues. V was clipped by 0 bases and J by 4 bases; unmatched bases: 3. CDR3 nucleotide sequence: TGTGCCACCAGCAGAGAGTACAGGGGTTACGAGCAGTACTTC. Translation gives CATSREYRGYEQYF.

This clonotype was seen repeatedly, ten times or more. The chain couples TRBV30 to TRBJ1-5; D gene ambiguous. The germline V and J ends were trimmed by 2 bases and 2 bases, with 7 bases remaining between them. The CDR3 sequence is 13 residues long. CDR1 and CDR2 from the germline V gene are GTSNPN and SVGIG (reference sequence). CDR3 region: CAWSPSGNQPQHF. The CDR3 DNA reads as TGTGCCTGGAGTCCTTCAGGCAATCAGCCCCAGCATTTT.

The gene calls are TRBV28 and TRBJ2-1; 14 bases map to TRBD2. V trimming: 6 bases; J trimming: 3 bases; junction bases outside the gene matches: 7. Germline V gene sequence: CDR1 MDHEN, CDR2 SYDVKM. This CDR3 is built from 17 residues. The CDR3 here is CASRPTSGRAYYNEQFF. The CDR3 DNA reads TGTGCCAGCAGACCGACTAGCGGGAGGGCCTACTACAATGAGCAGTTCTTC.

This clonotype showed up many times. The rearrangement links TRBV18 to TRBJ1-1, with D tentatively TRBD1 (5 bases). Trimming took 0 bases from V and 3 from J, leaving 8 bases between them. In germline, CDR1 is KGHSH, CDR2 LQKENI. The CDR3 is 14 amino acids. The DNA of the CDR3 is TGTGCCAGCTCACCACCGGGGGTAGACACTGAAGCTTTCTTT. This sequence encodes CASSPPGVDTEAFF.

Many counts were recorded for this clonotype. The chain employs TRBV12-5 and TRBJ1-1; D is uncertain. CDR1 is LGHNT and CDR2 is FRNRAP in the germline V gene. The CDR3 sequence is 13 residues long. V was pared by 5 bases and J by 3 bases, with 10 bases between. DNA for the CDR3: TGTGCTAGTGGTAAAAGAAGTTACACTGAAGCTTTCTTT. This translates into CASGKRSYTEAFF.

This clonotype has ten or more counts. This chain connects TRBV5-1 to TRBJ2-1; possibly TRBD1 or TRBD2 for D (5 bases each). The CDR3 is made up of 16 amino acids. Germline CDR1 reads SGHRS; CDR2 reads YFSETQ. V was cut by 0 bases and J by 5 bases, with 15 bases left in between. CDR3 loop: CASSLGGTGIHNEQFF. As DNA, the CDR3 is TGCGCCAGCAGCTTGGGTGGGACCGGGATCCACAATGAGCAGTTCTTC.

This clonotype was seen many times. The chain combines TRBV3-1 with TRBJ2-5; D perhaps matches TRBD1 (6 bases). Trimming removed 4 bases at V and 1 base at J, with 10 bases between. The CDR3 loop spans 14 amino acids. CDR1 and CDR2 (germline): LGHDT, YNNKEL (reference sequence). This chain's CDR3 is CASSPMTGQETQYF. DNA of the CDR3: TGTGCCAGCAGCCCGATGACAGGCCAAGAGACCCAGTACTTC.

V and J are TRBV5-4 and TRBJ2-7; TRBD1 is a possible D gene (5 bases). Germline V gives CDR1 SGHNT, CDR2 YYREEE (reference sequence). V gave up 2 bases and J gave up 5 bases, with 14 bases separating them. The CDR3 runs 14 residues. CDR3 residues: CASSFSKGSNEQYF. The CDR3 bases are TGTGCCAGCAGCTTCTCTAAGGGGTCGAACGAGCAGTACTTC.

This clonotype was observed many times. The chain uses TRBV29-1 and TRBJ2-7; perhaps TRBD1 as D (5 bases). The CDR3 runs 13 residues. Germline V gene data show CDR1 as SQVTM and CDR2 as ANQGSEA. Trimming removed 7 bases at V and 0 bases at J, with 13 bases between. The CDR3 sequence: CSALDMSSYEQYF. Written as DNA, the CDR3 is TGCAGCGCCTTGGACATGAGCTCCTACGAGCAGTACTTC.

This clonotype was counted only a few times. The chain is built from TRBV19 and TRBJ2-6, with a tentative D call TRBD1 (6 bases). The ends were cut back, 10 bases at V and 4 bases at J, with 11 bases in the middle. The CDR3 is made up of 13 amino acids. CDR1 is LNHDA, CDR2 SQIVND, per germline (reference sequence). CDR3 sequence reads: CATYREGANVLTF. CDR3 nucleotides: TGTGCCACCTACAGGGAAGGGGCCAACGTCCTGACTTTC. The complete variable domain, with remaining parts taken from reference TRBV19 and TRBJ2-6, reads DGGITQSPKYLFRKEGQNVTLSCEQNLNHDAMYWYRQDPGQGLRLIYYSQIVNDFQKGDIAEGYSVSREKKESFPLTVTSAQKNPTAFYLCATYREGANVLTFGAGSRLTVL.

For this clonotype: This may be a read error: a much more frequent sequence differs by one nucleotide. The V and J genes are TRBV29-1 and TRBJ2-2; a possible D gene is TRBD2 (5 bases). This CDR3 has 12 residues. Germline V lookup: CDR1 SQVTM, CDR2 ANQGSEA. The V and J ends lost 7 bases and 5 bases respectively, with 11 bases between them. The CDR3 protein is CSDGAATGELFF. The CDR3 coding sequence is TGCAGCGATGGAGCGGCGACCGGGGAGCTGTTTTTT.

The sample holds many counts of this clonotype. The genes are TRBV7-8 and TRBJ2-1, with D tentatively TRBD1 (6 bases). This CDR3 comprises 15 residues. Germline V lookup: CDR1 SGHVS, CDR2 FQNEAQ. V shed 6 bases and J shed 3 bases, with 15 bases lying between them. DNA for the CDR3: TGTGCCAGCAGTCCCCAGACAGGTGTCTACAATGAGCAGTTCTTC. It codes for CASSPQTGVYNEQFF.

This clonotype was detected ten times or more. The chain links TRBV12-3 or TRBV12-4 to TRBJ2-7, with D hard to call. V lost 1 base, J lost 1 base, and 5 bases lay in between. The CDR3 totals 13 residues. CDR3 sequence (DNA): TGTGCCAGCAGTTTAGTACAGTCCTACGAGCAGTACTTC. Translating gives CASSLVQSYEQYF.

The chain employs TRBV12-3 or TRBV12-4 and TRBJ1-3; D is undetermined. Trimming took 6 bases from V and 9 from J, leaving 18 bases between them. This CDR3 has 14 amino acids. The CDR3 region is CASSQQISSGTIYF. The CDR3 DNA follows: TGTGCCAGCAGCCAACAGATATCGTCTGGCACCATATATTTT.

This clonotype was recorded many times. The rearrangement joins TRBV27 to TRBJ2-5; TRBD2 aligns across 9 bases. Germline V CDR1 and CDR2: MNHEY, SMNVEV (reference sequence). The CDR3 covers 18 residues. Losses at the gene ends were 3 bases for V and 5 bases for J; bases not matched to a gene: 16. The CDR3 DNA reads TGTGCCAGCAGTTTGGGGCGGGAGGGCCGAGGTTCTTCGGAGACCCAGTACTTC. Translating it yields CASSLGREGRGSSETQYF.

The sample holds many counts of this clonotype. The rearrangement joins TRBV20-1 to TRBJ2-7; TRBD1 agrees at 10 bases. V trimming: 5 bases; J trimming: 6 bases; junction bases outside the gene matches: 13. Germline V gene sequence: CDR1 DFQATT, CDR2 SNEGSKA (reference sequence). The CDR3 runs to 15 residues. CDR3: CSAPYSYRDRGEQYF. The DNA for the CDR3 is TGCAGTGCTCCCTATAGTTACCGGGACAGGGGCGAGCAGTACTTC.

This clonotype was seen only a few times. The chain joins TRBV7-9 to TRBJ2-1, with D possibly matching TRBD2 (6 bases). With 8 bases removed from V and 0 bases from J, the gap between germline ends came to 14 bases. This CDR3 region has 15 residues. The germline V gene encodes CDR1 SEHNR and CDR2 FQNEAQ (reference sequence). The CDR3 sequence is CASRSRGSSYNEQFF. In DNA, the CDR3 is TGTGCCAGCCGCTCTCGGGGGAGCTCCTACAATGAGCAGTTCTTC.

A few counts support this clonotype. This chain uses TRBV20-1 with TRBJ2-1, with TRBD2 matching over 8 bases. The V gene end was trimmed by 5 bases and the J gene end by 8 bases; junction bases not matched to a gene: 8. The CDR3 totals 13 residues. CDR1 and CDR2 from the germline V gene are DFQATT and SNEGSKA (reference sequence). In DNA form, the CDR3 reads TGCAGTGCTGGCGGGAGGCGTAGCGATGAGCAGTTCTTC. It translates to CSAGGRRSDEQFF.

A word on this clonotype: A much more abundant neighbour one base away suggests this may be a read error. The chain carries TRBV30 and TRBJ1-2, with a possible D match to TRBD1 (6 bases). CDR1 and CDR2 from the germline V gene are GTSNPN and SVGIG (reference sequence). The CDR3 sequence is 13 residues long. Trimming left V 7 bases short and J 4 bases short, with 16 bases between. The CDR3 loop is CASGEGTTYGYTF. CDR3 bases: TGTGCCTCAGGGGAGGGGACTACCTATGGCTACACCTTC. The full variable domain, completed using reference TRBV30 and TRBJ1-2, is SQTIHQWPATLVQPVGSPLSLECTVEGTSNPNLYWYRQAAGRGLQLLFYSVGIGQISSEVPQNLSASRPQDRQFILSSKKLLLSDSGFYLCASGEGTTYGYTFGSGTRLTVV.

Remarks on this clonotype: A much larger clonotype is one base distant, so this may be a read error. The chain employs TRBV20-1 and TRBJ2-7; 9 bases are a match to TRBD2. Germline CDR1 reads DFQATT; CDR2 reads SNEGSKA (reference sequence). The length of the CDR3 is 13 residues. J was trimmed by 4 bases and V by 6 bases; bases with no gene match: 7. The CDR3, as DNA: TGCAGTGCGGTCCCGGGACTAGCTTACGAGCAGTACTTC. It specifies CSAVPGLAYEQYF.

This clonotype occurred a few times. The junction differs from germline at one of its ends, possibly a read error. V is TRBV3-1 and J is TRBJ1-2, with 8 positions matching TRBD1. This CDR3 region has 12 residues. Germline CDR1 is LGHDT and CDR2 is YNNKEL (reference sequence). Written as DNA, the CDR3 is TGTGCCAGCAGCCCGACCGAGGGACAGGCGGACTTC. This sequence encodes CASSPTEGQADF.

On this clonotype itself: A much larger clone lies one base from this, so it may be a read error. The conserved final phenylalanine or tryptophan is absent from the CDR3, which likely points to a read error. The rearrangement uses TRBV7-2 and TRBJ1-1; D is ambiguous. The germline gives CDR1 SGHTA, CDR2 FQGNSA. V was cut by 5 bases and J by 5 bases, with 24 bases left in between. CDR3 size: 17 residues. The CDR3, as DNA: TGTGCCAGCAGCCCCCCGGCCCCGGTAAAAAAAGGGACTGAAGCTTTCTCT. This gives the protein CASSPPAPVKKGTEAFS.

This clonotype was recorded at least ten times. This chain links TRBV10-3 with TRBJ2-5; D call uncertain. Germline V gene lookup returns CDR1 ENHRY and CDR2 SYGVKD. V was cut by 3 bases and J by 2 bases, with 7 bases left in between. The CDR3 is 13 amino acids. CDR3 coding DNA: TGTGCCATCAGTGACAGATTACAAGAGACCCAGTACTTC. As protein: CAISDRLQETQYF.

This clonotype was counted a few times. The CDR3 DNA reads as TGTGCCAGCGCCCCGGCGAGCGCTACAGATACGCAGTATTTT. It encodes CASAPASATDTQYF. This chain joins TRBV4-2 and TRBJ2-3; the D is unclear. This CDR3 is 14 amino acids long. Germline assignment: CDR1 LGHNA and CDR2 YNFKEQ. V was pared by 8 bases and J by 3 bases, with 15 bases between.

The chain combines TRBV20-1 with TRBJ2-3, with D tentatively TRBD2 (5 bases). CDR1 is DFQATT, CDR2 SNEGSKA, per germline (reference sequence). V was shortened by 0 bases and J by 3 bases, with 13 bases between the two germline ends. The CDR3 covers 15 residues. In nucleotides, the CDR3 is TGCAGTGCTAGAGACTCACGGGAAAATACAGATACGCAGTATTTT. The encoded protein is CSARDSRENTDTQYF.

Only one count was recorded for this clonotype. A much larger clone is a single base away; this may be a read error. The CDR3 loop reads CASSYLKPIREQFF. The CDR3 DNA reads as TGTGCCAGCAGTTACTTAAAGCCCATCCGGGAGCAGTTCTTC. This chain links TRBV28 with TRBJ2-1; D is ambiguous. The ends were cut back, 4 bases at V and 10 bases at J, with 17 bases in the middle. This CDR3 has 14 amino acids. The germline V gene encodes CDR1 MDHEN and CDR2 SYDVKM. The variable domain in full, completed from reference TRBV28 and TRBJ2-1, reads DVKVTQSSRYLVKRTGEKVFLECVQDMDHENMFWYRQDPGLGLRLIYFSYDVKMKEKGDIPEGYSVSREKKERFSLILESASTNQTSMYLCASSYLKPIREQFFGPGTRLTVL.

This clonotype has ten or more counts. This sequence joins TRBV28 and TRBJ2-1; no clear D. In germline, CDR1 is MDHEN, CDR2 SYDVKM. The CDR3 spans 13 residues. V lost 1 base to trimming and J lost 2 bases, with 3 bases between them. CDR3 coding DNA: TGTGCCAGCAGTTTATTAGCCTACAATGAGCAGTTCTTC. As protein: CASSLLAYNEQFF.

On this clonotype: This may arise from a read error, as a much more abundant clone is one base away. V and J are TRBV5-1 and TRBJ2-7; tentative D call: TRBD1 (6 bases). From germline, CDR1 is SGHRS and CDR2 YFSETQ. The CDR3 loop spans 15 amino acids. V lost 0 bases and J 3 bases, leaving 13 bases between the germline ends. The CDR3 region has the DNA TGCGCCAGCAGCTTGGCAGGGGACCAAAACTACGAGCAGTACTTC. It translates to CASSLAGDQNYEQYF.

In this sample, this clonotype turned up many times. The chain combines TRBV29-1 with TRBJ2-1; no definite D call. The CDR3 loop spans 12 amino acids. Deletions cut 3 bases from V and 8 bases from J, with 11 bases between. Germline V gene lookup returns CDR1 SQVTM and CDR2 ANQGSEA. The CDR3 is CSVDLGGDEQFF. CDR3 sequence (DNA): TGCAGCGTTGATCTAGGTGGAGATGAGCAGTTCTTC.

This clonotype was counted at least ten times. The rearrangement links TRBV6-2 or TRBV6-3 to TRBJ1-5, with unresolved D. CDR1 and CDR2 from the germline V gene are MNHEY and SVGEGT. V was cut by 6 bases and J by 0 bases, with 12 bases left in between. This CDR3 has 15 amino acids. The DNA for the CDR3 is TGTGCCAGCAGCTTGACACTTTATAGCAATCAGCCCCAGCATTTT. Encoded protein: CASSLTLYSNQPQHF.